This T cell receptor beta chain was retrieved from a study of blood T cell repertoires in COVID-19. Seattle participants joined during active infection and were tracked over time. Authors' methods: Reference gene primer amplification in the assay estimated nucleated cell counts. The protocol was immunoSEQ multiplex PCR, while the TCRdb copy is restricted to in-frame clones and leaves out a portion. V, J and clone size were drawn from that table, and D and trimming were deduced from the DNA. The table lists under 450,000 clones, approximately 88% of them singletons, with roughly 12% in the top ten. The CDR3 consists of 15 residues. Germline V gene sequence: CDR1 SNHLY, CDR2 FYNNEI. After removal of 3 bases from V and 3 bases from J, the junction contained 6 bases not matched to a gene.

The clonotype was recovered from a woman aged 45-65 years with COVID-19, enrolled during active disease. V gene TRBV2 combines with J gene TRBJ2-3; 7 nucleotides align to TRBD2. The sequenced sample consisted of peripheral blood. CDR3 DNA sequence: TGTGCCAGCAGTGATATGCGGGGGATTACAGATACGCAGTATTTT. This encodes CASSDMRGITDTQYF.